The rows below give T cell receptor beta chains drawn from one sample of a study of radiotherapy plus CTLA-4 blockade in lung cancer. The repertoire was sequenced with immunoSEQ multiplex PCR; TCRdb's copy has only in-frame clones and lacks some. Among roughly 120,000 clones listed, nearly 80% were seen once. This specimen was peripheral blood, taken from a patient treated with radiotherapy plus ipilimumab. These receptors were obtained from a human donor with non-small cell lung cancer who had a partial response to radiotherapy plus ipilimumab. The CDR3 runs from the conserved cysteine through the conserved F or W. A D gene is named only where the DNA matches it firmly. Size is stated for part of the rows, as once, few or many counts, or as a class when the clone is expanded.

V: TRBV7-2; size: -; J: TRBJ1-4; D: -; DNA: TGTGCCAGCAGCTCCCAACAGCCTCGGGGTGAAAAACTGTTTTTT; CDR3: CASSSQQPRGEKLFF
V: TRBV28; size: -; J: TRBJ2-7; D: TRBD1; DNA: TGTGCCAGCAGTTTAGGGGGACAGGGCTACGAGCAGTACTTC; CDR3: CASSLGGQGYEQYF
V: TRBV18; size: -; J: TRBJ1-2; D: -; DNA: TGTGCCAGCTCACCACCTTCCCGGGACACGAACTATGGCTACACCTTC; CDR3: CASSPPSRDTNYGYTF
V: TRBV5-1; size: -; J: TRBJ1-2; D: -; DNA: TGCGCCAGCTCCCCAGTGGTGTCGGGTGGCTACACCTTC; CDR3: CASSPVVSGGYTF
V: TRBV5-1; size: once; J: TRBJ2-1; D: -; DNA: TGCGCCAGCAGCTTGGGGGCAGTTAATGAGCAGTTCTTC; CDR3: CASSLGAVNEQFF
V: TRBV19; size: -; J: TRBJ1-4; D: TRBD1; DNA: TGTGCCAGTAGTGCCCGGACAGGTGCAACTAATGAAAAACTGTTTTTT; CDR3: CASSARTGATNEKLFF
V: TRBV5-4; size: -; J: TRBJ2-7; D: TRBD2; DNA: TGTGCCAGCACCCGGACTAGCGGGGTCTCCTACGAGCAGTACTTC; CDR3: CASTRTSGVSYEQYF
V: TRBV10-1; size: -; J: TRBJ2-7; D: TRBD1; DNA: TGCGCCAGCAGTCGGACAGGGCGGTTGTGGGAGCAGTACTTC; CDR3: CASSRTGRLWEQYF
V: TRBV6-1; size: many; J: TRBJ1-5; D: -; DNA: TGTGCCAGCAGCAGGGAATATCAGCCCCAGCATTTT; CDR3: CASSREYQPQHF
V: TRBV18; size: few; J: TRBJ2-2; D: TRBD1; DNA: TGTGCCAGCTCACCAGTTTCCGGACAGGGGGCCGGGGAGCTGTTTTTT; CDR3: CASSPVSGQGAGELFF
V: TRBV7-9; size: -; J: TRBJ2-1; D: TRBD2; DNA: TGTGCCAGCAGCTCTATACCGGGACTAGCGGGAGGTCGCTACAATGAGCAGTTCTTC; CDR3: CASSSIPGLAGGRYNEQFF
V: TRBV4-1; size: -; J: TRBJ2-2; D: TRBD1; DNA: TGCGCCAGCCGCCTACAGGGGGCTGAATCGTTCGGCACCGGGGAGCTGTTTTTT; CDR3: CASRLQGAESFGTGELFF
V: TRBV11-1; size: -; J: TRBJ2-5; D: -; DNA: TGTGCCAGCAGCTTACAATCGGGAGTGGAGACCCAGTACTTC; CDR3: CASSLQSGVETQYF
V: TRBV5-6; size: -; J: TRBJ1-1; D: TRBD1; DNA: TGTGCCAGCACGCCTGGGACAGGGTTGAACACTGAAGCTTTCTTT; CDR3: CASTPGTGLNTEAFF
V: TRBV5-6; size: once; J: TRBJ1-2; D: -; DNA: TGTGCCAGCAGCTACGGGACAACGAACTATGGCTACACCTTC; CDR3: CASSYGTTNYGYTF
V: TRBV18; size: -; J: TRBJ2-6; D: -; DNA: TGTGCCAGCTCACCCCAGGCATCTGGGGCCAACGTCCTGACTTTC; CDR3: CASSPQASGANVLTF
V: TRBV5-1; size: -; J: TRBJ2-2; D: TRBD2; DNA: TGCGCCAGCAGCACTCTAGCGGGAGTCAGCACCGGGGAGCTGTTTTTT; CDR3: CASSTLAGVSTGELFF
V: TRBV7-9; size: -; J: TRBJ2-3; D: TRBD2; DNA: TGTGCCAGCAGCTTAATTAGGACTAGCGGGAGGACAGATACGCAGTATTTT; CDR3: CASSLIRTSGRTDTQYF
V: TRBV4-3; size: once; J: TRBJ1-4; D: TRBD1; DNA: TGCGCCAGCAGCCCCCGGCACAGGGGAGAGGAAAAACTGTTTTTT; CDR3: CASSPRHRGEEKLFF
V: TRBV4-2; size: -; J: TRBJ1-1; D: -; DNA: TGTGCCAGCAGCCAAGCAGGGAACACTGAAGCTTTCTTT; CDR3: CASSQAGNTEAFF
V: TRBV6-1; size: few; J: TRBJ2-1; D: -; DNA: TGTGCCAGCAGTTCGACTATTCACGGTGAGCAGTTCTTC; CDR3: CASSSTIHGEQFF
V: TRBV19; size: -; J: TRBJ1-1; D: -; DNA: TGTGCCAGTAGTCCCCCGATTCGGGTGAACACTGAAGCTTTCTTT; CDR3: CASSPPIRVNTEAFF
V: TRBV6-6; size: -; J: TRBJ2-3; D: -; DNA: TGTGCCAGCAATCAGGACTCCAGTCACACAGATACGCAGTATTTT; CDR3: CASNQDSSHTDTQYF
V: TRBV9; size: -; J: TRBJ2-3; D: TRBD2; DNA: TGTGCCAGCACCGTGAGCCCGGGAGGGGAAGCAGATACGCAGTATTTT; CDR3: CASTVSPGGEADTQYF
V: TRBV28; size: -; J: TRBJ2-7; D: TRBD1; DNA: TGTGCCAGCAGTAATACACAGGGGGCCTACGAGCAGTACTTC; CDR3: CASSNTQGAYEQYF
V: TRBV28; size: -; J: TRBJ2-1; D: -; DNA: TGTGCCAGCAGCATGGGAGGTTACTCGTACAATGAGCAGTTCTTC; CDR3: CASSMGGYSYNEQFF